The present entry profiles one T cell receptor (beta chain) with its context. The antigen is undetermined. This record comes from a study of cytomegalovirus exposure and HLA in healthy donors. Some clones are missing from TCRdb's copy, which holds only in-frame ones; the method was immunoSEQ multiplex PCR. The table records a few hundred thousand clones, 65% to 90% of them present only once. CDR3 size: 16 residues. The ends lost 6 bases at V and 0 bases at J; junction bases unmatched: 5. Germline loops: CDR1 MNHEY, CDR2 SMNVEV (reference sequence). Study-wide points: In the roughly 120 validation repertoires, a later analysis found that first-cohort TCR clusters tended to co-occur. Usually a TCR sequence was rare, but some public TCRs were found in many donors.

The receptor was isolated from a woman aged 18-29 years in good health and CMV-seronegative. The sequenced material came from PBMCs. The chain uses TRBV27 and TRBJ2-6, with 7 nucleotides matching TRBD1. This chain's CDR3 is CASSRQGLSGANVLTF. CDR3 nucleotide sequence: TGTGCCAGCAGCCGACAGGGCCTCTCTGGGGCCAACGTCCTGACTTTC. Variable domain in full (rest from reference TRBV27 and TRBJ2-6): EAQVTQNPRYLITVTGKKLTVTCSQNMNHEYMSWYRQDPGLGLRQIYYSMNVEVTDKGDVPEGYKVSRKEKRNFPLILESPSPNQTSLYFCASSRQGLSGANVLTFGAGSRLTVL.